Sequencing of this T cell receptor (beta chain) was carried out in a study of cytomegalovirus exposure and HLA in healthy donors. V was shortened by 5 bases and J by 1 base, with 13 bases between the two germline ends. The CDR3 sequence is 16 residues long. Per the germline V gene, CDR1 is SGDLS and CDR2 is YYNGEE. Notes on this clone: The antigen is unknown.

The PCR had 60 Vbeta and 13 Jbeta primers. TCRdb's copy holds only in-frame clones and misses some; the assay was immunoSEQ multiplex PCR. The sample yields about 59,000 clones, around 80% seen once. Overall study results and limits: There were 160 or so TCR beta chains listed as cytomegalovirus-associated. CMV serostatus was the sole immune exposure data available.

The sequence came from a woman in her thirties or forties in good health and CMV-seronegative. This chain connects TRBV9 to TRBJ2-6, with unresolved D. Source material: PBMCs. CDR3 sequence (DNA): TGTGCCAGCAGTCCTTCATACATGTCTGGGGCCAACGTCCTGACTTTC. This encodes CASSPSYMSGANVLTF.